At least ten counts were recorded for the clone carrying this TCR beta chain. Relative to the germline gene, one junction end is altered; a read error may explain this. This sample's RNA came from whole unsorted tissue. The normal lung tissue was taken more than 3 cm from the tumor edge. The source of the sample is a study of tumor and adjacent non-tumor tissue in lung cancer. A modified ARM-PCR protocol with three rounds of nested PCR amplified TCRbeta. MiXCR was run by TCRdb on the multiplex PCR reads, yielding one entry per CDR3 protein. Seen here are more than 45,000 distinct CDR3 sequences, just under 75% observed once, and the top ten hold about 23%. The CDR3 extends over 13 amino acids. CDR1 is MNHEY and CDR2 is SVGEGT in the germline V gene.

The chain joins TRBV6-2 or TRBV6-3 to TRBJ2-2; D call uncertain. Sample: distant non-tumor lung tissue. This TCR was sampled from a woman aged 60-75 years with non-small cell lung cancer. This chain's CDR3 is CAGRTGNTGELFF. In DNA form, the CDR3 reads TGTGCCGGCAGGACGGGGAACACCGGGGAGCTGTTTTTT.